These T cell receptor beta chains were read from a single sample in a study of a mutant IDH1 vaccine in newly diagnosed glioma. TCRdb's copy holds only in-frame clones and misses some; the assay was immunoSEQ multiplex PCR. The table includes approximately 67,000 clones, about four fifths detected once. Specimen: peripheral blood mononuclear cells (PBMCs), collected from a glioma patient treated with radiotherapy, temozolomide or both. These receptors were taken from a woman aged 18-29 years with glioma. Some clones in this sample may be carry-over from other donors' samples. CDR3s include the opening cysteine and the closing phenylalanine or tryptophan. The D gene is left open where the match is weak. Clone size is not always given. Where it is, it says once, few, many or a class for expanded clones.

d_call: NA; v_call: TRBV10-3; j_call: TRBJ2-7; clone_size: NA; cdr3_nt: TGTGCCATCAGGGTTCAGGGGAGCTCCTACGAGCAGTACTTC; cdr3_aa: CAIRVQGSSYEQYF
d_call: NA; v_call: TRBV5-1; j_call: TRBJ1-6; clone_size: NA; cdr3_nt: TGCGCCAGCAGCTTGGCAGGGAACAATTCACCCCTCCACTTT; cdr3_aa: CASSLAGNNSPLHF
d_call: NA; v_call: TRBV30; j_call: TRBJ1-2; clone_size: NA; cdr3_nt: TGTGCCTGGAGTGCGAAGGGAGTCTATGGCTACACCTTC; cdr3_aa: CAWSAKGVYGYTF
d_call: TRBD2; v_call: TRBV6-1; j_call: TRBJ2-7; clone_size: NA; cdr3_nt: TGTGCCAGCAGTGATTGGCTAGCGGTTAACTACGAGCAGTACTTC; cdr3_aa: CASSDWLAVNYEQYF
d_call: TRBD2; v_call: TRBV9; j_call: TRBJ2-3; clone_size: NA; cdr3_nt: TGTGCCAGCAGCCCTGGGACTAGCGGGGTTACAGATACGCAGTATTTT; cdr3_aa: CASSPGTSGVTDTQYF
d_call: TRBD2; v_call: TRBV10-3; j_call: TRBJ2-3; clone_size: NA; cdr3_nt: TGTGCCATCAGTCCTAGACTAGCGGGAACAGATACGCAGTATTTT; cdr3_aa: CAISPRLAGTDTQYF
d_call: NA; v_call: TRBV25-1; j_call: TRBJ2-7; clone_size: NA; cdr3_nt: TGTGCCAGCAGTGAGCAAGTGTCCTCCTACGAGCAGTACTTC; cdr3_aa: CASSEQVSSYEQYF
d_call: NA; v_call: TRBV7-9; j_call: TRBJ1-1; clone_size: NA; cdr3_nt: TGTGCCAGCAGCTTAGCATTGAACACTGAAGCTTTCTTT; cdr3_aa: CASSLALNTEAFF
d_call: NA; v_call: TRBV19; j_call: TRBJ1-6; clone_size: NA; cdr3_nt: TGTGCCGGAGGAGCGAATTCACCCCTCCACTTT; cdr3_aa: CAGGANSPLHF
d_call: NA; v_call: TRBV7-6; j_call: TRBJ2-7; clone_size: NA; cdr3_nt: TGTGCCAGCAGCCCCGCGGGGCTTAGCTACGAGCAGTACTTC; cdr3_aa: CASSPAGLSYEQYF
d_call: TRBD1; v_call: TRBV14; j_call: TRBJ2-7; clone_size: once; cdr3_nt: TGTGCCAGCAGCCATCCCCGGGACAGGGTCCCCTACGAGCAGTACTTC; cdr3_aa: CASSHPRDRVPYEQYF
d_call: NA; v_call: TRBV7-9; j_call: TRBJ1-5; clone_size: few; cdr3_nt: TGTGCCAGCAGCTTATCCAGTCCAGGGCCGACGCCCCAGCATTTT; cdr3_aa: CASSLSSPGPTPQHF
d_call: TRBD1; v_call: TRBV7-2; j_call: TRBJ2-7; clone_size: NA; cdr3_nt: TGTGCCAGCAGCCCACCAGGGACAGGAGTTTTTGACGAGCAGTACTTC; cdr3_aa: CASSPPGTGVFDEQYF
d_call: NA; v_call: TRBV29-1; j_call: TRBJ1-1; clone_size: NA; cdr3_nt: TGCAGCGTACGCAGGGATAGTACTGAAGCTTTCTTT; cdr3_aa: CSVRRDSTEAFF
d_call: NA; v_call: TRBV27; j_call: TRBJ1-5; clone_size: NA; cdr3_nt: TGTGCCAGCAGTTTAGGAGGGGTCCAGCCCCAGCATTTT; cdr3_aa: CASSLGGVQPQHF
d_call: NA; v_call: TRBV6-6; j_call: TRBJ1-5; clone_size: NA; cdr3_nt: TGTGCCAGCGGGGTCTCGGGGCAGCCCCAGCATTTT; cdr3_aa: CASGVSGQPQHF
d_call: NA; v_call: TRBV7-2; j_call: TRBJ2-3; clone_size: NA; cdr3_nt: TGTGCCAGCAGCTTCGGTAACCGGACATGGGCAGTGATCACAGATACGCAGTATTTT; cdr3_aa: CASSFGNRTWAVITDTQYF
d_call: NA; v_call: TRBV5-1; j_call: TRBJ2-7; clone_size: once; cdr3_nt: TGCGCCAGCATGCCTTCTGACAGGAGCTACGAGCAGTACTTC; cdr3_aa: CASMPSDRSYEQYF
d_call: TRBD2; v_call: TRBV7-2; j_call: TRBJ2-3; clone_size: NA; cdr3_nt: TGTGCCAGCAGCTTCACTAGCGGGAGTTTGGATACGCAGTATTTT; cdr3_aa: CASSFTSGSLDTQYF
d_call: NA; v_call: TRBV6-1; j_call: TRBJ1-1; clone_size: NA; cdr3_nt: TGTGCCAGCAGTGAAAAGGGTCCGGGAGCTTTCTTT; cdr3_aa: CASSEKGPGAFF